This entry lists 16 T cell receptor beta chains sequenced from one sample in a study of blood T cell repertoires in COVID-19. Produced via immunoSEQ multiplex PCR; TCRdb's table is partial and in-frame only. This sample carries 250,000 or so clones, approximately 86% of them seen once, and the ten largest clones take roughly 0.8%. Sequenced input: peripheral blood. These receptors came from a woman aged 30 to 39 with acute or convalescent COVID-19.

The chain has TRBV11-3 and TRBJ2-7; no definite D call. Between the trimmed V and J ends, which lost 3 bases and 3 bases, there was a span of 12 bases. Germline V gene sequence: CDR1 SGHNT, CDR2 YENEEA. This CDR3 region has 14 residues. CDR3 nucleotides: TGTGCCAGCAGCTTCAACAGCCTCGGCTACGAGCAGTACTTC. It specifies CASSFNSLGYEQYF.

About this clone: This sample includes further DNA sequences coding for the same CDR3. The chain employs TRBV19 and TRBJ2-7, with 7 bases fitting TRBD1. The trim removed 4 bases at V and 1 base at J, leaving 4 bases unmatched. CDR3 size: 14 residues. Germline assignment: CDR1 LNHDA and CDR2 SQIVND (reference sequence). The CDR3 nucleotides read TGTGCCAGTAGTAGGACAGGAATTTCCTACGAGCAGTACTTC. It yields the protein CASSRTGISYEQYF.

The chain couples TRBV4-3 to TRBJ1-2; 8 nucleotides agree with TRBD1. After removal of 0 bases from V and 1 base from J, the junction contained 1 base not matched to a gene. CDR1 and CDR2 from the germline V gene are LGHNA and YSLEER. This CDR3 spans 15 amino acids. CDR3 amino acids: CASSQEQGDNYGYTF. The CDR3 DNA follows: TGCGCCAGCAGCCAAGAACAGGGGGATAACTATGGCTACACCTTC.

J is TRBJ1-2 and V is TRBV7-8; possible D gene TRBD1, 6 bases. Trimming took 2 bases from V and 5 from J, leaving 12 bases between them. The CDR3 has 14 amino acids. Germline CDR1 and CDR2: SGHVS and FQNEAQ. In DNA form, the CDR3 reads TGTGCCAGCAGCTTACAGGGGTTCGGGTATGGCTACACCTTC. It is translated as CASSLQGFGYGYTF.

This clone appeared a single time. The chain couples TRBV12-3 or TRBV12-4 to TRBJ1-5; 7 bases match TRBD1. V lost 2 bases, J lost 14 bases, and 6 bases stayed unmatched. This CDR3 is built from 12 residues. CDR3 sequence reads: CASSLHADRKHF. The CDR3, as DNA: TGTGCCAGCAGTTTACATGCGGACAGGAAGCATTTT.

V gene TRBV7-7 combines with J gene TRBJ2-3; TRBD2 matches at 14 bases. V dropped 1 base and J dropped 3; count of bases not matched to a gene: 0. This CDR3 contains 16 residues. Germline CDR1 reads SSHAT; CDR2 reads FNYEAQ (reference sequence). The CDR3: CASSLGTSGRTDTQYF. Written as DNA, the CDR3 is TGTGCCAGCAGCTTAGGGACTAGCGGGAGGACAGATACGCAGTATTTT.

The chain links TRBV18 to TRBJ1-5; 7 bases match TRBD1. Germline assignment: CDR1 KGHSH and CDR2 LQKENI. This CDR3 has 14 residues. V was pared by 6 bases and J by 2 bases, with 4 bases of the junction left unmatched. CDR3 nucleotide sequence: TGTGCCAGCTCCCCCGGACAGGGCAATCAGCCCCAGCATTTT. It encodes CASSPGQGNQPQHF.

This chain links TRBV5-1 with TRBJ1-1; D unresolved. V lost 6 bases, J lost 0 bases, and 9 bases lay in between. CDR3 length: 13 residues. Per the germline V gene, CDR1 is SGHRS and CDR2 is YFSETQ. The CDR3 nucleotides read TGCGCCAGCACCGAAAACTTGAACACTGAAGCTTTCTTT. This sequence encodes CASTENLNTEAFF. The full variable domain, with the rest looked up from reference TRBV5-1 and TRBJ1-1, is KAGVTQTPRYLIKTRGQQVTLSCSPISGHRSVSWYQQTPGQGLQFLFEYFSETQRNKGNFPGRFSGRQFSNSRSEMNVSTLELGDSALYLCASTENLNTEAFFGQGTRLTVV.

On this clone: This specimen includes other DNA sequences encoding the same CDR3. The chain is built from TRBV5-4 and TRBJ2-7, with TRBD2 as a possible D gene (5 bases). Between the trimmed V and J ends, which lost 0 bases and 0 bases, there was a span of 7 bases. CDR1 and CDR2 from the germline V gene are SGHNT and YYREEE (reference sequence). This CDR3 spans 14 amino acids. The CDR3 region has the DNA TGTGCCAGCAGCTTGGAAGCGGCCTCCTACGAGCAGTACTTC. Translated: CASSLEAASYEQYF.

The chain employs TRBV7-3 and TRBJ2-1; 9 bases fit TRBD2. CDR3 length: 19 amino acids. Germline V gene sequence: CDR1 SGHTA, CDR2 FQGTGA. Unmatched junction bases numbered 14, after V lost 1 base and J lost 4 bases. CDR3 in amino acids: CASSLSRGAGTSPYNEQFF. CDR3 sequence (DNA): TGTGCCAGCAGCTTAAGTAGGGGAGCCGGGACTAGCCCGTACAATGAGCAGTTCTTC.

This clone was seen a single time. The chain combines TRBV12-5 with TRBJ2-7; D uncertain. This CDR3 comprises 15 residues. Trimming took off 0 bases at V and 4 bases at J, with 13 bases between the two ends. Germline V gene data show CDR1 as LGHNT and CDR2 as FRNRAP. The CDR3 coding sequence is TGTGCTAGTGGTTTGGTTTCGGCAGGTCAGTACGAGCAGTACTTC. This sequence encodes CASGLVSAGQYEQYF.

The chain links TRBV4-3 to TRBJ2-7; tentative D call: TRBD1 (6 bases). This CDR3 has 16 residues. Trimming took off 4 bases at V and 3 bases at J, with 19 bases between the two ends. The V gene's germline CDR1 is LGHNA and CDR2 YSLEER. Written as DNA, the CDR3 is TGCGCCAGCAGCCCCCTGTTGGGCCAGGGGCACTACGAGCAGTACTTC. Translation: CASSPLLGQGHYEQYF.

The rearrangement joins TRBV12-3 or TRBV12-4 to TRBJ2-5; D gene unclear. This CDR3 region has 12 residues. V shed 5 bases and J shed 0 bases, with 4 bases lying between them. The CDR3 coding sequence is TGTGCCAGCAGTGTCTACCAAGAGACCCAGTACTTC. Translation gives CASSVYQETQYF.

This clone has just one count. The gene calls are TRBV24-1 and TRBJ2-1, with a possible D match to TRBD1 (6 bases). V was cut by 3 bases and J by 7 bases, with 18 bases left in between. Germline loops: CDR1 KGHDR, CDR2 SFDVKD. The CDR3 is 16 amino acids. CDR3 nucleotides: TGTGCCACCAGTGATAGAGGGACCCGCGACAGGAATGAGCAGTTCTTC. It yields the protein CATSDRGTRDRNEQFF.

The chain combines TRBV18 with TRBJ2-5, with a tentative D call TRBD2 (6 bases). The V end was cut by 0 bases, the J end by 5 bases, with 13 bases between. CDR3 length: 15 amino acids. In germline, CDR1 is KGHSH, CDR2 LQKENI. CDR3 in amino acids: CASSPPTGSWETQYF. The CDR3 DNA is TGTGCCAGCTCACCACCGACCGGGAGTTGGGAGACCCAGTACTTC.

The J gene is TRBJ2-1, the V gene TRBV21-1; the table's D call TRBD2 went unverified against the DNA. TRBV21-1 is recorded as a pseudogene. The CDR3 contains 15 residues. The CDR3 DNA follows: TGTGCCAGCAGCAACGGGACTAGAGGGAACAATGAGCAGTTCTTC. As protein: CASSNGTRGNNEQFF.